The rows below give T cell receptor beta chains drawn from one sample of a study of blood T cell repertoires in COVID-19. TCRdb's table, derived via immunoSEQ multiplex PCR, lists solely in-frame clones and lacks some. The sample has roughly 100,000 clones; roughly 84% are singletons. The sequencing input was peripheral blood. Receptors originate from a human donor in a cohort sampled during active COVID-19. The CDR3 runs from the conserved cysteine through the conserved F or W. The D gene is left open where the match is weak. Size is stated for part of the rows, as once, few or many counts, or as a class when the clone is expanded.

NA TRBJ1-5 NA TRBV7-6 TGTGCCAGCAGCTTATACGGACTTCAGCCCCAGCATTTT CASSLYGLQPQHF
NA TRBJ2-6 NA TRBV7-2 TGTGCCAGCAGCACCGTCGGCCCACCGGGAGTCCTGACTTTC CASSTVGPPGVLTF
TRBD1 TRBJ1-2 NA TRBV7-2 TGTGCCAGCAGCTTAGGCGGGACAGGAACGAACTATGGCTACACCTTC CASSLGGTGTNYGYTF
NA TRBJ2-5 NA TRBV3-1/TRBV3-2 TGTGCCAGCAGCCAAGATCAGGGCACAGAAGAGACCCAGTACTTC CASSQDQGTEETQYF
NA TRBJ1-3 NA TRBV5-6 TGTGCCAGCAGCTTGGTGACTTCTGGAAACACCATATATTTT CASSLVTSGNTIYF
NA TRBJ2-3 once TRBV2 TGTGCCAGCAGCTCAGGGGGGCGGGGCCCCCAAAGTACGCAGTATTTT CASSSGGRGPQSTQYF
TRBD2 TRBJ2-1 NA TRBV6-2/TRBV6-3 TGTGCCAGCAGTCCCCTAAGGAGCGGGGGGGCCTATGGGTTCTTC CASSPLRSGGAYGFF
NA TRBJ2-7 NA TRBV7-9 TGTGCCAGCAGCTCCCAGGGTCGGGAGCAGTACTTC CASSSQGREQYF
NA TRBJ2-4 NA TRBV28 TGTGCCAGCAGTTTACCCACGGGGGGCTATGCCAAAAACATTCAGTACTTC CASSLPTGGYAKNIQYF
NA TRBJ2-1 NA TRBV2 TGTGCCAGCAGTGAAGTGGGGCTAGACGAAGGGAATGAGCAGTTCTTC CASSEVGLDEGNEQFF
TRBD2 TRBJ2-4 NA TRBV3-1/TRBV3-2 TGTGCCAGCAGGGGACTAAAAAACATTCAGTACTTC CASRGLKNIQYF
TRBD2 TRBJ2-1 NA TRBV19 TGTGCCACGAGGGGACTAGCCCCATACAATGAGCAGTTCTTC CATRGLAPYNEQFF
NA TRBJ1-5 NA TRBV12-3/TRBV12-4 TGTGCCAGCAGTCTAAATAGCAATCAGCCCCAGCATTTT CASSLNSNQPQHF
NA TRBJ2-5 NA TRBV18 TGTGCCAGCTCACCCCCCCTAGCTAAACAAGAGACCCAGTACTTC CASSPPLAKQETQYF
NA TRBJ2-5 NA TRBV7-2 TGTGCCAGCAGCCGTCCGGGTGGGGCCGAGACCCAGTACTTC CASSRPGGAETQYF
NA TRBJ2-7 NA TRBV18 TGTGCCAGCTCACCAACACAGGGAGAGCAGTACTTC CASSPTQGEQYF
TRBD1 TRBJ2-3 NA TRBV5-3 TGTGCCAGATTCCGCTGGACGTACAGGGGGTCGGGCACAGATACGCAGTATTTT CARFRWTYRGSGTDTQYF
NA TRBJ1-4 NA TRBV6-5 TGTGCCAGCAGAGATCGGGTCCTCCGGGAAAAACTGTTTTTT CASRDRVLREKLFF
TRBD2 TRBJ2-7 NA TRBV18 TGTGCCAGCTCACCATCGCTAGCGGGGAGCTCCTACGAGCAGTACTTC CASSPSLAGSSYEQYF
TRBD1 TRBJ1-2 NA TRBV2 TGTGCCAGCATAGATGTACAGGGGGGAGGCTACACCTTC CASIDVQGGGYTF
NA TRBJ2-7 NA TRBV5-3 TGTGCCGCGCCCGTTCGGGACAATTACGAGCAGTACTTC CAAPVRDNYEQYF
NA TRBJ2-4 NA TRBV7-8 TGTGCCAGCAGCTTTGACAGGGACTGGACCAAAAACATTCAGTACTTC CASSFDRDWTKNIQYF
TRBD2 TRBJ2-5 NA TRBV3-1/TRBV3-2 TGTGCCAGCAGCCCCCGGACTAGCACTGAGACCCAGTACTTC CASSPRTSTETQYF
TRBD1 TRBJ1-1 many TRBV7-2 TGTGCCAGCAGCGTACGACAGGGGAGCGGAGCTTTCTTT CASSVRQGSGAFF
NA TRBJ1-2 NA TRBV3-1/TRBV3-2 TGTGCCAGCAGCCCCCTGGTGACACCTGACGGTCGGGGCTACACCTTC CASSPLVTPDGRGYTF
NA TRBJ2-2 NA TRBV2 TGTGCCAGCAGGCCATCTTCATCAGGGGGGTACGGGGAGCTGTTTTTT CASRPSSSGGYGELFF
NA TRBJ2-3 NA TRBV9 TGTGCCAGCAGCGAGGAGGTAGCTAGCACAGATACGCAGTATTTT CASSEEVASTDTQYF
NA TRBJ1-2 NA TRBV5-8 TGTGCCAGCAGCTTGTCAGGGGCAAGGGCTTTTAACTATGGCTACACCTTC CASSLSGARAFNYGYTF
TRBD1 TRBJ2-1 NA TRBV5-4 TGTGCCAGCAGCCCGACAGGGGACAGCTACAATGAGCAGTTCTTC CASSPTGDSYNEQFF
NA TRBJ1-5 NA TRBV2 TGTGCCAGCCTGGGGAGTTATAGCAATCAGCCCCAGCATTTT CASLGSYSNQPQHF
TRBD1 TRBJ1-4 NA TRBV28 TGTGCCAGCAGTTTAGGGGGACAGGGGAATGAAAAACTGTTTTTT CASSLGGQGNEKLFF
NA TRBJ1-2 NA TRBV6-5 TGTGCCAGCAGTTTAACGAGCTATGGCTACACCTTC CASSLTSYGYTF
NA TRBJ1-1 NA TRBV7-6 TGTGCCAGCAGCTTAGTGGGGGGGGCTGGTGAAGCTTTCTTT CASSLVGGAGEAFF
NA TRBJ2-4 NA TRBV18 TGTGCCAGCTCACCTCGTAGGGACACGGACATTCAGTACTTC CASSPRRDTDIQYF
TRBD1 TRBJ1-5 NA TRBV6-2/TRBV6-3 TGTGCCAGCAGTAACCGGGACAGCGGTCAGCCCCAGCATTTT CASSNRDSGQPQHF
NA TRBJ2-5 NA TRBV15 TGTGCCACCAGCAGAGGTAGTTCTGCTTCCCAAGAGACCCAGTACTTC CATSRGSSASQETQYF
NA TRBJ2-1 NA TRBV3-1/TRBV3-2 TGTGCCAGCAGCCAAGGGACTGGGCGGGGACCCTACAATGAGCAGTTCTTC CASSQGTGRGPYNEQFF
TRBD2 TRBJ2-1 NA TRBV9 TGTGCCAGCAGCGTCGACGGGACTAGCTACAATGAGCAGTTCTTC CASSVDGTSYNEQFF
TRBD2 TRBJ2-3 NA TRBV5-8 TGTGCCAGCCCCCAATCACCGGGACTATTCACAGATACGCAGTATTTT CASPQSPGLFTDTQYF
NA TRBJ2-2 NA TRBV5-4 TGTGCCAGCAGCTTGCGGACAGCGAACACCGGGGAGCTGTTTTTT CASSLRTANTGELFF
TRBD2 TRBJ2-1 NA TRBV5-6 TGTGCCAGCAGCTTGTTTAGCGGGGGGGGACGGCATGAGCAGTTCTTC CASSLFSGGGRHEQFF
NA TRBJ2-5 NA TRBV5-1 TGCGCCAGCAGCTTGGAGTGGGCAGAGACCCAGTACTTC CASSLEWAETQYF
NA TRBJ1-2 NA TRBV2 TGTGCCAGCAGTGAGGGAGACATCTATGGCTACACCTTC CASSEGDIYGYTF
NA TRBJ1-2 NA TRBV6-5 TGTGCCAGCAGTTACGGAGAGGGGGTTGGTGGCTACACCTTC CASSYGEGVGGYTF
TRBD1 TRBJ2-2 NA TRBV2 TGTGCCAGCAGCCCCGGGACAGCGAACACCGGGGAGCTGTTTTTT CASSPGTANTGELFF
TRBD1 TRBJ1-1 NA TRBV5-1 TGCGCCAGTCGCGGACAGGGGCTGAACACTGAAGCTTTCTTT CASRGQGLNTEAFF
NA TRBJ1-4 once TRBV28 TGTGCCAGCGGCTCCCCGGACGCCATAGGGGGAAAACTGTTTTTT CASGSPDAIGGKLFF
TRBD1 TRBJ1-2 NA TRBV19 TGTGCCAGTCAGACAGGGGGCTATGGCTACACCTTC CASQTGGYGYTF
TRBD1 TRBJ1-2 NA TRBV28 TGTGCCAGCACCCGGGACAGCGATAGGGGCTACACCTTC CASTRDSDRGYTF
NA TRBJ1-5 NA TRBV5-6 TGTGCCAGCAGCCGGAGGCGTCGGGGGATTCCGGGCAATCAGCCCCAGCATTTT CASSRRRRGIPGNQPQHF
TRBD2 TRBJ2-5 NA TRBV11-3 TGTGCCAGCAGCGTGGGACTAGCGGGCTCCCAAGAGACCCAGTACTTC CASSVGLAGSQETQYF